The 30 T cell receptor beta chains reported below all come from one sample, sequenced in a study of CD4 T cells in relation to SARS-CoV-2 and coronaviruses. Their cognate antigens are unknown. The data were produced by immunoSEQ multiplex PCR, yet TCRdb's version contains in-frame clones alone and is incomplete. Found here are over 15,000 clones, around 74% of them singletons; the top ten hold 25% to 35%. Unexposed donor CD4+ T cells date from 2011-2018, before the COVID-19 pandemic. Isolation of CD4+ T cells took place after about 9 days in culture. The sequencing sample was made of CD4+ T cells from PBMCs, cultured in vitro. These receptors were collected from a human donor in good health.

The chain is built from TRBV3-1 (or the pseudogene TRBV3-2) and TRBJ1-1; D gene uncertain. V dropped 0 bases and J dropped 7 bases, with 9 bases sitting between them. The germline V gene has CDR1 LGHDT and CDR2 YNNKEL (reference sequence). CDR3 length equals 13 residues. CDR3 coding DNA: TGTGCCAGCAGCCAAGATATAGGGTTTGAAGCTTTCTTT. Residues: CASSQDIGFEAFF.

This clone was recorded once. The chain links TRBV24-1 to TRBJ2-2; 9 positions match TRBD2. The CDR3 is 18 amino acids. V was pared by 7 bases and J by 2 bases, with 13 bases of the junction left unmatched. CDR1 and CDR2 from the germline V gene are KGHDR and SFDVKD. The chain's CDR3 is CATSGWASGIVNTGELFF. The CDR3, as DNA: TGTGCCACCAGCGGCTGGGCTAGCGGGATAGTAAACACCGGGGAGCTGTTTTTT.

The V and J genes are TRBV6-5 and TRBJ2-5; D uncertain. The length of the CDR3 is 12 residues. The ends were cut back, 0 bases at V and 7 bases at J, with 6 bases in the middle. Germline V CDR1 and CDR2: MNHEY, SVGAGI. In DNA, the CDR3 is TGTGCCAGCAGTTACTCCAGAGGGACCCAGTACTTC. Its protein is CASSYSRGTQYF.

As DNA, the CDR3 is TGTGCCTGGACAGACAGGGCCCGCGAGCAGTACTTC. Amino acid sequence: CAWTDRAREQYF. The rearrangement links TRBV30 to TRBJ2-7; 7 bases line up with TRBD1. CDR1 is GTSNPN, CDR2 SVGIG, per germline (reference sequence). The CDR3 is 12 residues long. V shed 4 bases and J 6 bases; nucleotides not matched to a gene: 6.

There are a few counts of this clone. The rearrangement links TRBV6-1 to TRBJ2-7; 9 nucleotides match TRBD2. CDR1 and CDR2 from the germline V gene are MNHNS and SASEGT. The CDR3 loop spans 15 amino acids. Trimming at V came to 1 base and at J to 2 bases, leaving 3 bases not matched to a gene. This CDR3 is CASSEDVAGAYEQYF. CDR3 nucleotides: TGTGCCAGCAGTGAAGACGTAGCGGGAGCCTACGAGCAGTACTTC.

The chain has TRBV25-1 and TRBJ2-5; D call uncertain. V lost 0 bases and J lost 1, with 12 bases in between. The CDR3 contains 16 residues. From germline, CDR1 is MGHDK and CDR2 SYGVNS. DNA for the CDR3: TGTGCCAGCAGTGAATATTTGCAGGATAGCCAAGAGACCCAGTACTTC. This translates into CASSEYLQDSQETQYF.

This clone was picked up a small number of times. The chain recombines TRBV19 with TRBJ1-3, with a possible D match to TRBD1 (5 bases). Trimming stripped 4 bases from V and 4 bases from J, with 11 bases between. The CDR3 covers 14 residues. Germline assignment: CDR1 LNHDA and CDR2 SQIVND (reference sequence). The DNA for the CDR3 is TGTGCCAGTAGTAGTGGGGGTCCCGGAAACACCATATATTTT. Protein product: CASSSGGPGNTIYF.

The DNA of the CDR3 is TGTGCCAGCTCAGACAGGGTAGATACGCAGTATTTT. Translating gives CASSDRVDTQYF. The chain carries TRBV18 and TRBJ2-3, with 7 bases lining up with TRBD1. Germline CDR1 is KGHSH and CDR2 is LQKENI. Trimming removed 5 bases from V and 5 bases from J; junction bases left unmatched: 1. This CDR3 has 12 amino acids.

This clone was detected only a few times. V and J are TRBV7-7 and TRBJ2-1; D remains ambiguous. Trimming shortened V by 1 base and J by 7 bases, and 14 bases separated the two germline ends. The CDR3 is 15 amino acids. Germline-derived CDR1 and CDR2 are SSHAT and FNYEAQ (reference sequence). The CDR3 reads CASSLVAVPRNEQFF. CDR3 nucleotides: TGTGCCAGCAGCTTAGTGGCCGTACCAAGAAATGAGCAGTTCTTC.

This chain links TRBV7-3 with TRBJ2-2, with 9 bases matching TRBD2. From germline, CDR1 is SGHTA and CDR2 FQGTGA. The CDR3 totals 15 residues. The V segment lost 5 bases and the J segment 7 bases; nucleotides outside the gene matches: 8. The CDR3 coding sequence is TGTGCCAGCAGCCCCTTAGCGGGAGCGGGCGGGGAGCTGTTTTTT. Protein product: CASSPLAGAGGELFF.

The chain joins TRBV3-1 (or the pseudogene TRBV3-2) to TRBJ1-1; no clear D gene. The CDR3 consists of 16 residues. Trimming cost V 0 bases and J 0 bases, with 11 bases left between them. Per germline, CDR1 LGHDT and CDR2 YNNKEL (reference sequence). The CDR3: CASSQDLLYMNTEAFF. Here the CDR3 DNA reads TGTGCCAGCAGCCAAGATTTGCTATACATGAACACTGAAGCTTTCTTT.

This sequence joins TRBV3-1 (or the pseudogene TRBV3-2) and TRBJ1-5; D call uncertain. The CDR3 is 14 amino acids. Trimming shortened V by 0 bases and J by 7 bases, and 10 bases separated the two germline ends. Germline-derived CDR1 and CDR2 are LGHDT and YNNKEL (reference sequence). CDR3 in amino acids: CASSQEPSGQPQHF. DNA of the CDR3: TGTGCCAGCAGCCAAGAGCCAAGCGGGCAGCCCCAGCATTTT.

The J gene is TRBJ2-1, the V gene TRBV6-1; D unclear. With 7 bases removed from V and 1 base from J, the gap between germline ends came to 8 bases. The V gene's germline CDR1 is MNHNS and CDR2 SASEGT. The CDR3 totals 13 residues. This CDR3 reads CASKTSSYNEQFF. In DNA form, the CDR3 reads TGTGCCAGCAAGACTTCATCCTACAATGAGCAGTTCTTC.

J is TRBJ2-1 and V is TRBV7-9, with TRBD1 as a possible D gene (5 bases). The CDR3 has 15 residues. The V end was cut by 5 bases, the J end by 3 bases, with 14 bases between. Germline V gene sequence: CDR1 SEHNR, CDR2 FQNEAQ (reference sequence). The CDR3 DNA reads as TGTGCCAGCAGCCCCCCAGGGCAGGACTACAATGAGCAGTTCTTC. Protein product: CASSPPGQDYNEQFF.

The chain recombines TRBV19 with TRBJ2-7, with no clear D. CDR1 and CDR2 (germline): LNHDA, SQIVND (reference sequence). The V and J ends lost 1 base and 7 bases respectively, with 14 bases between them. The CDR3 spans 14 residues. The CDR3 coding sequence is TGTGCCAGTAGTATAGGCCCTCGTACGTTGGAGCAGTACTTC. Its protein is CASSIGPRTLEQYF.

This clone showed up just a few times. The rearrangement uses TRBV18 and TRBJ2-7; no reliable D call. From germline, CDR1 is KGHSH and CDR2 LQKENI. Trimming left V 5 bases short and J 5 bases short, with 7 bases between. The CDR3 is 11 amino acids. CDR3 sequence: CASSIRNEQYF. CDR3 nucleotides: TGTGCCAGCTCAATCCGGAACGAGCAGTACTTC.

Concerning this clone itself: The junction departs from the called germline gene at one end, perhaps through a read error. This chain links TRBV25-1 with TRBJ2-5; D gene uncertain. Per germline, CDR1 MGHDK and CDR2 SYGVNS. The CDR3 covers 9 residues. The chain's CDR3 is CATPKTQYF. The CDR3 coding sequence is TGTGCCACCCCGAAGACCCAATACTTC.

This clone has only one observation. This rearrangement joins TRBV7-9 to TRBJ2-7, with 10 nucleotides matching TRBD2. The CDR3 has 13 amino acids. After removal of 4 bases from V and 4 bases from J, the junction contained 1 base not matched to a gene. Germline CDR1 SEHNR, CDR2 FQNEAQ (reference sequence). The DNA of the CDR3 is TGTGCCAGCAGCTGGGGACTAGCGTACGAGCAGTACTTC. This gives the protein CASSWGLAYEQYF.

This chain connects TRBV27 to TRBJ2-2; D call uncertain. The CDR3 spans 14 residues. Trimming removed 7 bases from V and 0 bases from J, with 9 bases in between. Germline V gene data show CDR1 as MNHEY and CDR2 as SMNVEV (reference sequence). CDR3 in DNA: TGTGCCAGCAAGAGAAGTTCGAACACCGGGGAGCTGTTTTTT. Amino acids: CASKRSSNTGELFF.

CDR3 region: CASSRNVRDTTYEQYF. The CDR3 nucleotides read TGTGCCAGCAGTCGGAACGTCCGGGACACCACCTACGAGCAGTACTTC. The chain joins TRBV27 to TRBJ2-7, with a tentative D call TRBD1 (6 bases). This CDR3 has 16 residues. CDR1 is MNHEY, CDR2 SMNVEV, per germline (reference sequence). Trimming cost V 5 bases and J 2 bases, with 19 bases left between them.

V and J are TRBV30 and TRBJ2-7, with 8 bases lining up with TRBD2. Losses at the gene ends were 7 bases for V and 5 bases for J; bases not matched to a gene: 13. The CDR3 runs 14 residues. From germline, CDR1 is GTSNPN and CDR2 SVGIG (reference sequence). This CDR3 is CASSFGAGADEQYF. CDR3 coding DNA: TGTGCCTCCAGCTTCGGAGCGGGAGCCGACGAGCAGTACTTC.

This rearrangement joins TRBV9 to TRBJ1-2; D may be TRBD1 (6 bases). The CDR3 extends over 15 amino acids. Deletions cut 0 bases from V and 5 bases from J, with 14 bases between. The germline V gene has CDR1 SGDLS and CDR2 YYNGEE. CDR3 loop: CASSVAPARGYGYTF. The CDR3, as DNA: TGTGCCAGCAGCGTAGCACCCGCCAGGGGATATGGCTACACCTTC.

V usage is TRBV5-1 and J usage is TRBJ1-6; D uncertain. The CDR3 has 14 residues. CDR1 and CDR2 (germline): SGHRS, YFSETQ. Trimming removed 4 bases from V and 6 bases from J, with 11 bases in between. The CDR3 sequence is CASSRTGLNSPLHF. The CDR3 region has the DNA TGCGCCAGCAGCAGGACGGGCCTTAATTCACCCCTCCACTTT.

The gene calls are TRBV5-1 and TRBJ2-3; D tentatively reads TRBD1 or TRBD2 (5 bases each). Trimming removed 4 bases from V and 3 bases from J, with 18 bases in between. Germline V lookup: CDR1 SGHRS, CDR2 YFSETQ. The CDR3 totals 16 residues. CDR3 DNA sequence: TGCGCCAGCAGCCAAGCCAGGGCGGGCGGTACAGATACGCAGTATTTT. Translated: CASSQARAGGTDTQYF.

This clone was picked up a small number of times. J is TRBJ2-1 and V is TRBV5-1; D uncertain. V lost 5 bases to trimming and J lost 8 bases, with 17 bases between them. CDR1 SGHRS and CDR2 YFSETQ come from the germline V gene. The CDR3 consists of 14 residues. For the CDR3, the DNA is TGCGCCAGCAGTGGGCTAGTCTGGAAAGATGAGCAGTTCTTC. Protein: CASSGLVWKDEQFF.

The chain is built from TRBV3-1 (or the pseudogene TRBV3-2) and TRBJ2-4; TRBD2 aligns across 7 bases. Germline loops: CDR1 LGHDT, CDR2 YNNKEL (reference sequence). With V trimmed by 3 bases and J by 6 bases, 5 bases remained unmatched. The CDR3 is 14 amino acids. The CDR3 coding sequence is TGTGCCAGCAGCCACGGACTAGGATTAAACATTCAGTACTTC. It translates to CASSHGLGLNIQYF.

The rearrangement uses TRBV10-3 and TRBJ2-3, with 8 bases identical to TRBD1. Germline V gives CDR1 ENHRY, CDR2 SYGVKD. J gave up 2 bases and V 7 bases, and 5 bases lay outside the gene matches. The CDR3 runs to 14 residues. CDR3 amino acids: CAIKSGGLTDTQYF. CDR3 nucleotides: TGTGCCATCAAGTCAGGGGGCCTCACAGATACGCAGTATTTT.

The chain is built from TRBV4-1 and TRBJ2-5; D call uncertain. The germline V gene has CDR1 MGHRA and CDR2 YSYEKL. V was clipped by 1 base and J by 1 base, with 4 bases between them. The CDR3 is made up of 13 amino acids. CDR3 region: CASSQASQETQYF. In DNA, the CDR3 is TGCGCCAGCAGCCAAGCTAGCCAAGAGACCCAGTACTTC.

This clone was picked up a small number of times. The chain joins TRBV6-6 to TRBJ1-2; 7 bases align to TRBD1. Germline V gene sequence: CDR1 MNHNY, CDR2 SVGAGI (reference sequence). Trimming removed 6 bases from V and 8 bases from J; junction bases left unmatched: 9. This CDR3 comprises 13 residues. CDR3 sequence: CASRDRDVEGYTF. The CDR3 DNA reads TGTGCCAGCAGAGACAGGGACGTGGAGGGCTACACCTTC.

V and J are TRBV4-2 and TRBJ1-5; D not certain. The CDR3 consists of 15 residues. The V end was cut by 3 bases, the J end by 1 base, with 10 bases between. CDR1 and CDR2 (germline): LGHNA, YNFKEQ. The CDR3 spells CASSQWQSSNQPQHF. DNA for the CDR3: TGTGCCAGCAGCCAGTGGCAGTCGAGCAATCAGCCCCAGCATTTT.